The present T cell receptor beta chain was sequenced within a study of blood T cell repertoires in COVID-19. Study-level background: Donors in the United States, Italy and Spain gave samples during acute or convalescent COVID-19. T cells, B-cell-depleted T cells, or PBMCs supplied cDNA or gDNA.

The authors' processing: Amplified reference gene primers provided the basis for estimating nucleated cell counts. Generated by immunoSEQ multiplex PCR, the TCRdb table keeps only in-frame clones and is missing some. V and J calls and clone size are as listed in that table; D and trimming were resolved from the DNA. Of about 120,000 clones in the sample, around 85% were seen once. This clone appeared a few times. The sequencing input was peripheral blood. This receptor was identified in a man between 65 and 80 years old who had recovered from COVID-19.

The CDR3 reads CASSQGGLNTQYF. The DNA of the CDR3 is TGTGCCAGCAGCCAGGGGGGACTCAATACGCAGTATTTT. The chain carries TRBV3-1 (or the pseudogene TRBV3-2) and TRBJ2-3, with TRBD2 as a possible D gene (6 bases). Deletions cut 3 bases from V and 7 bases from J, with 11 bases between. CDR1 LGHDT and CDR2 YNNKEL come from the germline V gene (reference sequence). This CDR3 is 13 amino acids long.